The 9 T cell receptor beta chains presented below share a single source sample, sequenced in a study of blood T cells in healthy people across ages (dated by TCRdb to between 2014 and 2016). Receptors were amplified or captured by 5' RACE. TCRdb records Illumina HiSeq 2500 as the sequencer. A second 7 to 11 cycle PCR used a sample-barcoded 5' primer and a J-beta primer mix. Clones were called with MiXCR by TCRdb after fastp trimmed the public reads at Q25, and only in-frame beta chains were retained. For every CDR3 protein sequence, its rows merge into one entry that carries the most common genes and DNA. This sample has 910,000 or so distinct CDR3 sequences in its table, and 51% of those were observed once. Roughly 23% of the sample is in the top ten clones. Material: blood. Every receptor here comes from a woman between 55 and 75 years old in good health.

The V call is TRBV2, the J call TRBJ2-3; 8 positions agree with TRBD1. The germline gives CDR1 SNHLY, CDR2 FYNNEI. CDR3 length: 13 amino acids. Trimming cost V 7 bases and J 1 base; bases outside gene matches: 1. The CDR3 DNA follows: TGTGCCAGCAAGGGACAGGGCACAGATACGCAGTATTTT. This codes for CASKGQGTDTQYF.

J is TRBJ2-7 and V is TRBV3-1; 7 bases match TRBD1. V lost 2 bases, J lost 0 bases, and 4 bases stayed unmatched. CDR3 length: 15 residues. The V gene's germline CDR1 is LGHDT and CDR2 YNNKEL (reference sequence). For the CDR3, the DNA is TGTGCCAGCAGCCAATATGGACAGGTCTCCTACGAGCAGTACTTC. Translated: CASSQYGQVSYEQYF.

V and J are TRBV20-1 and TRBJ2-7; maybe TRBD2 (5 bases). The CDR3 loop spans 10 amino acids. In germline, CDR1 is DFQATT, CDR2 SNEGSKA (reference sequence). CDR3 DNA: TGCAGCACGGGGTCCTACGAGCAGTACTTC. Amino acids: CSTGSYEQYF.

The V call is TRBV7-9, the J call TRBJ2-7; 8 bases fit TRBD2. The CDR3 loop spans 17 amino acids. Germline loops: CDR1 SEHNR, CDR2 FQNEAQ (reference sequence). J gave up 0 bases and V 1 base, and 8 bases lay outside the gene matches. CDR3 amino acids: CASSLGATGGSSYEQYF. The CDR3 nucleotides are TGTGCCAGCAGCTTAGGGGCCACGGGGGGGAGCTCCTACGAGCAGTACTTC.

This chain connects TRBV28 to TRBJ2-2; D possibly matches TRBD1 or TRBD2 (6 bases each). The CDR3 is 17 amino acids. Germline CDR1 MDHEN, CDR2 SYDVKM. V was pared by 2 bases and J by 8 bases, with 21 bases between. DNA of the CDR3: TGTGCCAGCAGTTTAGGCCACACTTGGGGGGCGTCGGGGGAGCTGTTTTTT. Translating gives CASSLGHTWGASGELFF.

The gene calls are TRBV5-1 and TRBJ2-1, with D possibly called TRBD1 or TRBD2 (5 bases each). The germline gives CDR1 SGHRS, CDR2 YFSETQ. The germline V and J ends were trimmed by 4 bases and 1 base, with 15 bases remaining between them. The CDR3 extends over 16 amino acids. Here the CDR3 reads CASSARGPGSYNEQFF. The CDR3 region has the DNA TGCGCCAGCAGCGCCCGGGGACCCGGGTCCTACAATGAGCAGTTCTTC.

V is TRBV12-3 or TRBV12-4 and J is TRBJ1-5, with D hard to call. V was trimmed by 3 bases and J by 7 bases, leaving 10 bases between them. The CDR3 runs 13 residues. The CDR3 is CASSLWDSQPQHF. CDR3 DNA sequence: TGTGCCAGCAGTTTGTGGGATTCACAGCCCCAGCATTTT.

This clonotype was picked up a small number of times. The chain's CDR3 is CASTLGDYNEQFF. CDR3 nucleotide sequence: TGTGCCAGCACCCTGGGAGACTACAATGAGCAGTTCTTC. V gene TRBV12-3 or TRBV12-4 combines with J gene TRBJ2-1; possible D gene TRBD2, 5 bases. The CDR3 contains 13 residues. Trimming removed 7 bases at V and 3 bases at J, with 10 bases between.

This chain links TRBV20-1 with TRBJ2-5, with D possibly being TRBD1 (6 bases). CDR3 length equals 13 residues. Trimming pared 3 bases from V and 4 bases from J, leaving 12 bases between. Germline CDR1 DFQATT, CDR2 SNEGSKA (reference sequence). CDR3 bases: TGCAGTGCTAGGGTGACAGGAAGAGAGACCCAGTACTTC. It yields the protein CSARVTGRETQYF.